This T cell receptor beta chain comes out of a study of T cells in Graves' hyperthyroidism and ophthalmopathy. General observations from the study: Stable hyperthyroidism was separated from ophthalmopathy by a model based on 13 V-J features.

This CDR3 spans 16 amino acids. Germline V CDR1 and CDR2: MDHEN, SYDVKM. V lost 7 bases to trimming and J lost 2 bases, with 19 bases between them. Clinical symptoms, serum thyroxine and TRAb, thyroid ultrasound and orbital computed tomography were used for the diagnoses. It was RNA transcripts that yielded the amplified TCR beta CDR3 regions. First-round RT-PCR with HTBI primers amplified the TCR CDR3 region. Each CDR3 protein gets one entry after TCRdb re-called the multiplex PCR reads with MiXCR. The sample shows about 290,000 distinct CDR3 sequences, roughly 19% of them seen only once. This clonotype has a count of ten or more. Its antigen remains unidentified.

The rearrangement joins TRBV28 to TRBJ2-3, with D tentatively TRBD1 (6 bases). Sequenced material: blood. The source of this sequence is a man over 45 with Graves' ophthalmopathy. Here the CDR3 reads CASIRRPSGATDTQYF. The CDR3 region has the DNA TGTGCCAGCATTCGAAGGCCCTCAGGGGCCACAGATACGCAGTATTTT.